The following is a T cell receptor beta chain sequence with its context. As yet, its antigen is unknown. Time point indicated: cycle 4 day 1 (C4D1), after around six weeks of nivolumab. Patients all relapsed after autologous stem cell transplantation, and there was variation in brentuximab vedotin exposure. The data stem from a study of PD-1 blockade in classical Hodgkin lymphoma. Study conclusions and caveats: Patients who initiated nivolumab within 1 year of ASCT were excluded. Before treatment, TCR diversity in newly diagnosed patients was reportedly lower than in healthy donors. Unlike CD8+ TCR diversity, which did not rise significantly by C4D1, CD4+ TCR diversity did.

The method was immunoSEQ multiplex PCR; TCRdb's version includes in-frame clones alone and lacks a portion of them. Here the sample spans some 93,000 clones, around 80% being singletons. Germline loops: CDR1 SEHNR, CDR2 FQNEAQ (reference sequence). The germline V and J ends were trimmed by 2 bases and 6 bases, with 13 bases remaining between them. The CDR3 has 15 residues. The gene calls are TRBV7-9 and TRBJ1-4; D not resolved. The sequence was obtained from a human donor with classical Hodgkin lymphoma. The specimen comprised peripheral blood mononuclear cells (PBMCs), sampled before the fourth cycle of nivolumab. The chain's CDR3 is CASSLTGRDYEKLFF. The CDR3 coding sequence is TGTGCCAGCAGCTTAACCGGTAGGGATTATGAAAAACTGTTTTTT.